Shown below are 22 T cell receptor beta chains from a single sample sequenced in a study of cytomegalovirus exposure and HLA in healthy donors. PCR used 60 Vbeta primers and 13 Jbeta primers. Clones were read by immunoSEQ multiplex PCR, and TCRdb kept only the in-frame ones, dropping some. The sample consists of around 140,000 clones, approximately 61% of them appearing once. Material: PBMCs. The source is a middle-aged woman in good health and CMV-seronegative.

This clone was counted only a few times. This chain joins TRBV28 and TRBJ2-5; TRBD2 might be the D (6 bases). Near its end, the DNA agrees better with TRBJ2-7, so the J call may be wrong. The CDR3 runs 13 residues. Germline values: CDR1 MDHEN, CDR2 SYDVKM. Here the CDR3 DNA reads TGTGCCAGCCAACGGAGGGGATCGTACGAGCAGTACTTC. Translated: CASQRRGSYEQYF.

The rearrangement uses TRBV9 and TRBJ1-1; D uncertain. V was pared by 1 base and J by 1 base, with 8 bases between. This CDR3 contains 14 residues. CDR1 SGDLS and CDR2 YYNGEE come from the germline V gene. CDR3 residues: CASSVFPGNTEAFF. In DNA form, the CDR3 reads TGTGCCAGCAGCGTATTTCCAGGGAACACTGAAGCTTTCTTT.

The chain uses TRBV4-3 and TRBJ2-3, with 7 nucleotides matching TRBD2. CDR3 size: 16 residues. V shed 0 bases and J 2 bases; nucleotides not matched to a gene: 5. CDR1 is LGHNA and CDR2 is YSLEER in the germline V gene. The CDR3, as DNA: TGCGCCAGCAGCCAAGATTGGGGACTAAACACAGATACGCAGTATTTT. Translated: CASSQDWGLNTDTQYF.

The chain couples TRBV29-1 to TRBJ1-3; D call uncertain. Trimming pared 3 bases from V and 4 bases from J, leaving 4 bases between. This CDR3 is built from 11 residues. Germline V gene data show CDR1 as SQVTM and CDR2 as ANQGSEA. The CDR3 nucleotides are TGCAGCGTTGACAGGGGAAACACCATATATTTT. It yields the protein CSVDRGNTIYF.

V gene TRBV5-8 combines with J gene TRBJ2-5, with 7 bases that match TRBD2. The V segment lost 4 bases and the J segment 1 base; nucleotides outside the gene matches: 4. The CDR3 is 14 residues long. Germline assignment: CDR1 SGHTS and CDR2 YDEGEE. CDR3 sequence reads: CASSLTGGQETQYF. CDR3 in DNA: TGTGCCAGCAGCCTAACGGGGGGCCAAGAGACCCAGTACTTC. The variable domain in full, with the rest retrieved from reference TRBV5-8 and TRBJ2-5, is EAGVTQSPTHLIKTRGQQATLRCSPISGHTSVYWYQQALGLGLQFLLWYDEGEERNRGNFPPRFSGRQFPNYSSELNVNALELEDSALYLCASSLTGGQETQYFGPGTRLLVL.

The J gene is TRBJ1-2, the V gene TRBV6-1; tentative D call: TRBD1 (5 bases). V was clipped by 2 bases and J by 8 bases, with 15 bases between them. The CDR3 loop spans 14 amino acids. The germline V gene has CDR1 MNHNS and CDR2 SASEGT. The CDR3 spells CASSERAGREGYTF. The CDR3, as DNA: TGTGCCAGCAGTGAACGGGCAGGGAGGGAGGGCTACACCTTC.

V usage is TRBV30 and J usage is TRBJ2-5; weak D call: TRBD1 (5 bases). The germline gives CDR1 GTSNPN, CDR2 SVGIG (reference sequence). V lost 2 bases and J lost 1, with 8 bases in between. The CDR3 runs 13 residues. The DNA of the CDR3 is TGTGCCTGGAGTAGACAGATCCAAGAGACCCAGTACTTC. Translating it yields CAWSRQIQETQYF.

The chain is built from TRBV6-6 and TRBJ1-4; D unclear. This CDR3 comprises 12 residues. Trimming shortened V by 7 bases and J by 8 bases, and 11 bases separated the two germline ends. Germline CDR1 and CDR2: MNHNY and SVGAGI (reference sequence). The CDR3 region is CASNDIGEKLFF. The CDR3 bases are TGTGCCAGCAATGACATCGGAGAAAAACTGTTTTTT.

This clone was detected only a few times. This chain connects TRBV10-3 to TRBJ1-3; possibly TRBD1 for D (6 bases). This CDR3 spans 15 amino acids. With 5 bases removed from V and 0 bases from J, the gap between germline ends came to 11 bases. The germline V gene has CDR1 ENHRY and CDR2 SYGVKD. In DNA form, the CDR3 reads TGTGCCATCAGTTTAGGACAGTCCTCTGGAAACACCATATATTTT. It encodes CAISLGQSSGNTIYF.

V gene TRBV30 combines with J gene TRBJ2-3, with a tentative D call TRBD1 (5 bases). The CDR3 consists of 14 residues. V was trimmed by 5 bases and J by 6 bases, leaving 18 bases between them. In germline, CDR1 is GTSNPN, CDR2 SVGIG (reference sequence). CDR3 residues: CAWGPKGIVDTQYF. The CDR3 nucleotides are TGTGCCTGGGGCCCCAAGGGGATCGTGGATACGCAGTATTTT.

The chain employs TRBV27 and TRBJ1-5; D possibly corresponds to TRBD1 (5 bases). Germline V lookup: CDR1 MNHEY, CDR2 SMNVEV (reference sequence). V was cut by 9 bases and J by 4 bases, with 28 bases left in between. This CDR3 region has 18 residues. The CDR3 DNA sequence: TGTGCCAGTTCCCCCCTAGGGGTACCCCAACATCATAATCAGCCCCAGCATTTT. It translates to CASSPLGVPQHHNQPQHF.

Details on this clone: This CDR3 is also generated by other DNA sequences in the sample. This rearrangement joins TRBV4-3 to TRBJ2-3; 7 positions agree with TRBD1. This CDR3 has 15 amino acids. From germline, CDR1 is LGHNA and CDR2 YSLEER. With 1 base clipped from V and 0 bases from J, the junction kept 1 base outside the gene matches. The CDR3 protein is CASSQGQGSTDTQYF. The CDR3 DNA reads as TGCGCCAGCAGCCAAGGACAGGGAAGCACAGATACGCAGTATTTT.

In its sample, this clone was seen a few times. CDR3 amino acids: CASSPSQGAKYEQYF. The CDR3 nucleotides read TGTGCCAGCAGTCCATCCCAGGGGGCGAAATACGAGCAGTACTTC. J is TRBJ2-7 and V is TRBV28; 8 bases line up with TRBD1. The CDR3 totals 15 residues. CDR1 and CDR2 (germline): MDHEN, SYDVKM. Trimming cost V 5 bases and J 4 bases; bases outside gene matches: 10.

The chain uses TRBV6-1 and TRBJ1-4; maybe TRBD1 (5 bases). Trimming cost V 1 base and J 0 bases, with 9 bases left between them. CDR1 is MNHNS and CDR2 is SASEGT in the germline V gene. The CDR3 totals 16 residues. In DNA form, the CDR3 reads TGTGCCAGCAGTGAAGGCGGGGGGGCAACTAATGAAAAACTGTTTTTT. Protein sequence: CASSEGGGATNEKLFF.

The chain recombines TRBV28 with TRBJ1-1, with 10 bases matching TRBD1. Trimming removed 5 bases from V and 1 base from J; junction bases left unmatched: 10. The CDR3 length is 17 residues. The germline V gene encodes CDR1 MDHEN and CDR2 SYDVKM. CDR3 nucleotides: TGTGCCAGCAGTACCCCTAGACAGGGGGCGTCGAACACTGAAGCTTTCTTT. Translated: CASSTPRQGASNTEAFF.

The genes are TRBV2 and TRBJ2-5, with 10 bases aligning to TRBD1. V was pared by 9 bases and J by 3 bases, with 7 bases of the junction left unmatched. Per the germline V gene, CDR1 is SNHLY and CDR2 is FYNNEI. The CDR3 covers 14 residues. The chain's CDR3 is CASGDRGAKETQYF. CDR3 nucleotides: TGTGCCAGTGGGGACAGGGGAGCAAAAGAGACCCAGTACTTC.

The chain carries TRBV25-1 and TRBJ2-3; tentatively, D is TRBD2 (7 bases). The CDR3 contains 16 residues. Trimming left V 0 bases short and J 3 bases short, with 13 bases between. From germline, CDR1 is MGHDK and CDR2 SYGVNS. The CDR3 sequence: CASSEYRGEGTDTQYF. The CDR3 DNA is TGTGCCAGCAGTGAATATAGGGGGGAGGGGACAGATACGCAGTATTTT.

The V and J genes are TRBV10-3 and TRBJ2-1, with D unresolved. The CDR3 has 12 amino acids. CDR1 is ENHRY and CDR2 is SYGVKD in the germline V gene. Trimming cost V 1 base and J 8 bases, with 6 bases left between them. The CDR3 sequence is CAISEYRDEQFF. CDR3 DNA sequence: TGTGCCATCAGTGAGTACCGCGATGAGCAGTTCTTC.

This clone was observed a handful of times. The chain combines TRBV6-1 with TRBJ2-2, with 9 bases lining up with TRBD2. CDR3 length equals 16 residues. Trimming took 4 bases from V and 5 from J; bases not matched to a gene: 8. Germline lookup yields CDR1 MNHNS and CDR2 SASEGT. The CDR3 bases are TGTGCCAGCAGTGCGGCGGGGACTAGCCGGACCGGGGAGCTGTTTTTT. It codes for CASSAAGTSRTGELFF.

The chain couples TRBV18 to TRBJ2-7, with D perhaps matching TRBD1 (5 bases). Germline CDR1 reads KGHSH; CDR2 reads LQKENI. Between the trimmed V and J ends, which lost 5 bases and 0 bases, there was a span of 20 bases. The CDR3 covers 17 residues. The DNA of the CDR3 is TGTGCCAGCTCAGGGGCCTTGAGCGCGAGAAGCTCCTACGAGCAGTACTTC. Encoded protein: CASSGALSARSSYEQYF.

CDR3 protein: CASSPRQGALEQYF. DNA of the CDR3: TGTGCCAGCAGCCCTCGGCAGGGGGCCCTCGAGCAGTACTTC. The chain employs TRBV7-7 and TRBJ2-7; 8 bases fit TRBD1. This CDR3 comprises 14 residues. CDR1 is SSHAT, CDR2 FNYEAQ, per germline (reference sequence). The V segment lost 5 bases and the J segment 6 bases; nucleotides outside the gene matches: 9.

This chain joins TRBV28 and TRBJ1-5; D perhaps matches TRBD1 (6 bases). V was shortened by 6 bases and J by 4 bases, with 13 bases between the two germline ends. This CDR3 spans 14 amino acids. Germline V gene data show CDR1 as MDHEN and CDR2 as SYDVKM. CDR3 protein: CASSNTGPNQPQHF. The DNA for the CDR3 is TGTGCCAGCAGCAATACAGGGCCTAATCAGCCCCAGCATTTT.